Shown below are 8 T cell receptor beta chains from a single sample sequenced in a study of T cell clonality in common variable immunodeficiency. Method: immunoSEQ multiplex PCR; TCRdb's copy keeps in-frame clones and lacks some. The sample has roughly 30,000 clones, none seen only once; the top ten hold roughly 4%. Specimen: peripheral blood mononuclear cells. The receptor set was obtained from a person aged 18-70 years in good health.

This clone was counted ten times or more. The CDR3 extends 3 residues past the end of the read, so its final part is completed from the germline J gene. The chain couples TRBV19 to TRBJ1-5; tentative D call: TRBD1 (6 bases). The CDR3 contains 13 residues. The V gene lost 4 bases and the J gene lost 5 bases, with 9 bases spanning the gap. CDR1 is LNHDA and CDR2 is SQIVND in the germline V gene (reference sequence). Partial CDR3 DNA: TGTGCCAGTAGTACCCACAGGGATCAGCCC. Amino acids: CASSTHRDQP. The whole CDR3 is CASSTHRDQPQHF. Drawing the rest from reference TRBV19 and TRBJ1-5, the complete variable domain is DGGITQSPKYLFRKEGQNVTLSCEQNLNHDAMYWYRQDPGQGLRLIYYSQIVNDFQKGDIAEGYSVSREKKESFPLTVTSAQKNPTAFYLCASSTHRDQPQHFGDGTRLSIL.

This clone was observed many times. CDR3 in amino acids: CASSGGTSGYNEQFF. CDR3 DNA (partial): TGTGCCAGCAGCGGCGGGACTAGCGGTTACAATGAG. This rearrangement joins TRBV9 to TRBJ2-1; TRBD2 matches 11 bases. The read terminates 3 residues ahead of where the CDR3 ends, so the germline J gene completes it. J was trimmed by 4 bases and V by 3 bases; bases with no gene match: 3. The CDR3 consists of 15 residues. Germline CDR1 and CDR2: SGDLS and YYNGEE.

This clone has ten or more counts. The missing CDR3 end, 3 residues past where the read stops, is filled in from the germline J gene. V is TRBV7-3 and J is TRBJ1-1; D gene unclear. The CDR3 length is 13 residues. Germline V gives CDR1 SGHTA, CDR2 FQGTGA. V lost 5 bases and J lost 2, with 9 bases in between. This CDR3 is CASSLTFNTEAFF. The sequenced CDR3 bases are TGTGCCAGCAGCCTTACATTTAACACTGAA.

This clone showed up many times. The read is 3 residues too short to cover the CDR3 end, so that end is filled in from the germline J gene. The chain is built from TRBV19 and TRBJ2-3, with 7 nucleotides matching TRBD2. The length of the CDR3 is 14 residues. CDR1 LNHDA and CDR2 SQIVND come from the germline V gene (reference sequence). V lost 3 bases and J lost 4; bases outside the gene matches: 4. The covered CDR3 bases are TGTGCCAGTAGTATCCGGGCGGGAGCAGATACG. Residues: CASSIRAGADT. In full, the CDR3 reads CASSIRAGADTQYF.

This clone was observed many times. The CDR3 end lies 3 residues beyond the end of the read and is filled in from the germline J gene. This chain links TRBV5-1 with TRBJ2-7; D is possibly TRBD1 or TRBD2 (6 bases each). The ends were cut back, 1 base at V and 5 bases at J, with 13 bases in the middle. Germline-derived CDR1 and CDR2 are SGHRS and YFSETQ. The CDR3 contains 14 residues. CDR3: CASSLSGRTDEQYF. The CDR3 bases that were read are TGCGCCAGCAGCTTGAGTGGGAGGACAGACGAG.

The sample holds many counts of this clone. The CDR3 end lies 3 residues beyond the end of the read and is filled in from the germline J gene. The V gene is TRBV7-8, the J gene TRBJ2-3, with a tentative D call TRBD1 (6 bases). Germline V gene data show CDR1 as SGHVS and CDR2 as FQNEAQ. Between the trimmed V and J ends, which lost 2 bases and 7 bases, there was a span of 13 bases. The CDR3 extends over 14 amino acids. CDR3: CASSLQGGGNTQYF. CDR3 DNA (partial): TGTGCCAGCAGCTTACAAGGGGGTGGGAATACG. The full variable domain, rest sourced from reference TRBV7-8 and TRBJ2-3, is GAGVSQSPRYKVAKRGQDVALRCDPISGHVSLFWYQQALGQGPEFLTYFQNEAQLDKSGLPSDRFFAERPEGSVSTLKIQRTQQEDSAVYLCASSLQGGGNTQYFGPGTRLTVL.

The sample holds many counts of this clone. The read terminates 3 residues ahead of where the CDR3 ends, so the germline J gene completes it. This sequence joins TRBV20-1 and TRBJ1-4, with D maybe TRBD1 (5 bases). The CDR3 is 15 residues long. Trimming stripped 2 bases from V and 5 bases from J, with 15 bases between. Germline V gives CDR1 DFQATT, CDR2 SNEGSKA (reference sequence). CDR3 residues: CSARPYDRGNEKLFF. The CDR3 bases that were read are TGCAGTGCTAGACCTTACGACCGGGGGAATGAAAAA.

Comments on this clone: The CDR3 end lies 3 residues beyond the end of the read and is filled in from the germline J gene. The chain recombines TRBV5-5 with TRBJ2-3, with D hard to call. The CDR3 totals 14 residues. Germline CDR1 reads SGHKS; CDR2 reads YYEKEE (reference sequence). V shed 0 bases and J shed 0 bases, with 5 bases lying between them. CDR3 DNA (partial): TGTGCCAGCAGCTTGGATCTTAGCACAGATACG. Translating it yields CASSLDLSTDT. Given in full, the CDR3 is CASSLDLSTDTQYF.